The 32 T cell receptor beta chains presented below share a single source sample, sequenced in a study of blood T cell repertoires in COVID-19. Sequenced by immunoSEQ multiplex PCR; TCRdb stores in-frame clones only, minus some. The sample yields 150,000 to 200,000 clones, approximately 87% seen once. Material for sequencing was PBMCs or T cells enriched from blood (not recorded which). Source of these receptors: a woman aged 45-65 years who had recovered from COVID-19.

The chain links TRBV28 to TRBJ1-2; 9 bases line up with TRBD1. Trimming took 6 bases from V and 8 from J; bases not matched to a gene: 13. This CDR3 is 15 amino acids long. Looked up from germline, CDR1 is MDHEN and CDR2 is SYDVKM. The CDR3 coding sequence is TGTGCCAGCAGCACGCCCGGACAGGGGATGCAAGGCTACACCTTC. Residues: CASSTPGQGMQGYTF.

This clone was detected a few times. The chain joins TRBV4-1 to TRBJ1-6; a weak D match, TRBD1 (5 bases). Trimming cost V 0 bases and J 3 bases, with 12 bases left between them. Germline V gene data show CDR1 as MGHRA and CDR2 as YSYEKL. The CDR3 has 17 amino acids. The CDR3 sequence: CASSQESLQGYNSPLHF. The CDR3 DNA sequence: TGCGCCAGCAGCCAAGAAAGCCTCCAGGGCTATAATTCACCCCTCCACTTT.

This chain joins TRBV7-2 and TRBJ1-1; D may be TRBD1 (6 bases). Germline V gene data show CDR1 as SGHTA and CDR2 as FQGNSA. The CDR3 loop spans 13 amino acids. The V end was cut by 1 base, the J end by 3 bases, with 6 bases between. CDR3 sequence reads: CASSLEGDTEAFF. In DNA form, the CDR3 reads TGTGCCAGCAGCTTAGAGGGGGACACTGAAGCTTTCTTT.

The chain has TRBV6-5 and TRBJ1-6, with D unresolved. The CDR3 consists of 15 residues. Germline V lookup: CDR1 MNHEY, CDR2 SVGAGI. Trimming left V 2 bases short and J 4 bases short, with 9 bases between. CDR3 in amino acids: CASSYNIRYNSPLHF. For the CDR3, the DNA is TGTGCCAGCAGTTACAATATCCGTTATAATTCACCCCTCCACTTT.

This chain links TRBV7-3 with TRBJ2-2; 7 bases align to TRBD2. Germline V gene sequence: CDR1 SGHTA, CDR2 FQGTGA. J was trimmed by 8 bases and V by 4 bases; bases with no gene match: 4. The CDR3 is 13 residues long. CDR3 bases: TGTGCCAGCAGCTCGAGCGGGAATGGGGAGCTGTTTTTT. Protein product: CASSSSGNGELFF. The variable domain in full, completed from reference TRBV7-3 and TRBJ2-2, reads GAGVSQTPSNKVTEKGKYVELRCDPISGHTALYWYRQSLGQGPEFLIYFQGTGAADDSGLPNDRFFAVRPEGSVSTLKIQRTERGDSAVYLCASSSSGNGELFFGEGSRLTVL.

V and J are TRBV19 and TRBJ1-5; the D is unclear. The CDR3 is 15 amino acids. Germline V gene data show CDR1 as LNHDA and CDR2 as SQIVND (reference sequence). Trimming removed 3 bases from V and 6 bases from J, with 15 bases in between. CDR3: CASSMISSGAQPQHF. CDR3 DNA sequence: TGTGCCAGTAGTATGATCTCATCGGGAGCTCAGCCCCAGCATTTT.

This chain uses TRBV7-9 with TRBJ1-2, with 8 bases that match TRBD1. The length of the CDR3 is 14 residues. CDR1 SEHNR and CDR2 FQNEAQ come from the germline V gene (reference sequence). The ends lost 5 bases at V and 3 bases at J; junction bases unmatched: 5. The CDR3 loop is CASSNKDRDYGYTF. The CDR3 DNA is TGTGCCAGCAGCAACAAGGACAGGGACTATGGCTACACCTTC. Combining the CDR3 with reference TRBV7-9 and TRBJ1-2 gives the whole variable domain DTGVSQNPRHKITKRGQNVTFRCDPISEHNRLYWYRQTLGQGPEFLTYFQNEAQLEKSRLLSDRFSAERPKGSFSTLEIQRTEQGDSAMYLCASSNKDRDYGYTFGSGTRLTVV.

The CDR3: CASSLAQSGGSDTQYF. Written as DNA, the CDR3 is TGCGCCAGCAGCTTGGCTCAGAGCGGTGGGTCAGATACGCAGTATTTT. The chain joins TRBV5-1 to TRBJ2-3; TRBD2 might be the D (5 bases). CDR1 is SGHRS, CDR2 YFSETQ, per germline. Trimming shortened V by 0 bases and J by 4 bases, and 15 bases separated the two germline ends. The CDR3 runs 16 residues.

The chain carries TRBV5-1 and TRBJ2-3; 9 bases map to TRBD2. The CDR3 runs 16 residues. Germline CDR1 SGHRS, CDR2 YFSETQ. V lost 0 bases and J lost 4; bases outside the gene matches: 6. CDR3 loop: CASSLVAGELADTQYF. CDR3 DNA: TGCGCCAGCAGCTTGGTAGCGGGGGAACTGGCAGATACGCAGTATTTT.

The table lists this clone with a count of one. V gene TRBV6-5 combines with J gene TRBJ2-3; no firm D call. Per the germline V gene, CDR1 is MNHEY and CDR2 is SVGAGI. V dropped 2 bases and J dropped 0 bases, with 6 bases sitting between them. CDR3 length: 14 residues. In DNA, the CDR3 is TGTGCCAGCAGTTACAGCTCGAGCACAGATACGCAGTATTTT. It is translated as CASSYSSSTDTQYF.

This clone was seen only once. The rearrangement uses TRBV10-3 and TRBJ1-2; no firm D call. V was clipped by 3 bases and J by 4 bases, with 15 bases between them. CDR3 size: 15 residues. Germline loops: CDR1 ENHRY, CDR2 SYGVKD. This chain's CDR3 is CAISDRPERVYGYTF. The CDR3 DNA is TGTGCCATCAGTGATCGGCCCGAACGGGTCTATGGCTACACCTTC.

The V call is TRBV19, the J call TRBJ1-2; D possibly corresponds to TRBD1 (6 bases). V lost 4 bases to trimming and J lost 4 bases, with 10 bases between them. This CDR3 contains 13 residues. Per the germline V gene, CDR1 is LNHDA and CDR2 is SQIVND (reference sequence). The CDR3 sequence is CASSRTALYGYTF. In nucleotides, the CDR3 is TGTGCCAGTAGTAGGACAGCCCTCTATGGCTACACCTTC.

In this sample, this clone turned up once. This chain uses TRBV19 with TRBJ2-3, with a weak D call TRBD2 (6 bases). CDR1 and CDR2 (germline): LNHDA, SQIVND (reference sequence). V lost 5 bases, J lost 1 base, and 16 bases lay in between. The CDR3 contains 16 residues. In DNA, the CDR3 is TGTGCCAGTAGTCCCTGGACTATATCCGGCACAGATACGCAGTATTTT. This encodes CASSPWTISGTDTQYF.

The chain couples TRBV6-5 to TRBJ2-5; the D gene is possibly TRBD2 (6 bases). V was clipped by 5 bases and J by 4 bases, with 14 bases between them. The CDR3 consists of 14 residues. Germline assignment: CDR1 MNHEY and CDR2 SVGAGI. Here the CDR3 DNA reads TGTGCCAGCAGTATCTCGGGGGTGGGAGAGACCCAGTACTTC. This translates into CASSISGVGETQYF.

This chain links TRBV6-5 with TRBJ2-2, with 8 bases lining up with TRBD1. The junction had 7 bases not matched to a gene; V was cut back by 5 bases and J by 5 bases. The CDR3 sequence is 15 residues long. Germline values: CDR1 MNHEY, CDR2 SVGAGI. This CDR3 is CASSHPGGRTGELFF. The DNA for the CDR3 is TGTGCCAGCAGTCACCCAGGGGGCAGGACCGGGGAGCTGTTTTTT.

The count of this clone is one. The chain carries TRBV7-2 and TRBJ2-2; 7 nucleotides line up with TRBD1. V shed 3 bases and J 6 bases; nucleotides not matched to a gene: 4. This CDR3 contains 14 residues. Germline CDR1 SGHTA, CDR2 FQGNSA. This CDR3 reads CASSLRGQPGELFF. CDR3 nucleotides: TGTGCCAGCAGCTTGAGGGGGCAACCCGGGGAGCTGTTTTTT.

The J gene is TRBJ1-4, the V gene TRBV24-1, with TRBD1 matching 10 bases. CDR3 size: 16 residues. Germline values: CDR1 KGHDR, CDR2 SFDVKD. The J segment lost 8 bases and the V segment lost 2 bases, leaving 7 bases of the junction unmatched. The CDR3 DNA reads as TGTGCCACCAGTGATTATACCGGGACAGGGGACGAAAAACTGTTTTTT. This translates into CATSDYTGTGDEKLFF.

The J gene is TRBJ2-2, the V gene TRBV6-5; the D gene is possibly TRBD2 (5 bases). The germline V and J ends were trimmed by 7 bases and 10 bases, with 13 bases remaining between them. Germline CDR1 MNHEY, CDR2 SVGAGI. The CDR3 sequence is 12 residues long. The CDR3 sequence: CASKAAEAELFF. The DNA for the CDR3 is TGTGCCAGCAAAGCGGCCGAGGCGGAGCTGTTTTTT.

This clone was counted a few times. The chain recombines TRBV25-1 with TRBJ1-1; 10 positions agree with TRBD1. The CDR3 runs to 16 residues. From germline, CDR1 is MGHDK and CDR2 SYGVNS. Trimming took 2 bases from V and 5 from J; bases not matched to a gene: 8. The CDR3 DNA is TGTGCCAGCAGTGAAGTAGACAGGGGGCGGGGAACTGAAGCTTTCTTT. This encodes CASSEVDRGRGTEAFF.

This clone was picked up a small number of times. V gene TRBV4-1 combines with J gene TRBJ2-7; possibly TRBD1 for D (5 bases). The germline V and J ends were trimmed by 0 bases and 2 bases, with 11 bases remaining between them. The CDR3 has 15 amino acids. The germline V gene encodes CDR1 MGHRA and CDR2 YSYEKL. The CDR3: CASSQDPGQTYEQYV. CDR3 in DNA: TGCGCCAGCAGCCAAGATCCAGGGCAGACCTACGAGCAGTACGTC.

The chain uses TRBV11-2 and TRBJ2-2; 7 bases are a match to TRBD1. Germline V gene data show CDR1 as SGHAT and CDR2 as FQNNGV. CDR3 length: 16 residues. Germline trimming cut 6 bases from V and 0 bases from J; bases unmatched to any gene: 7. CDR3 region: CASRAGQVANTGELFF. In DNA form, the CDR3 reads TGTGCCAGCAGAGCTGGACAGGTCGCGAACACCGGGGAGCTGTTTTTT. Drawing the rest from reference TRBV11-2 and TRBJ2-2, the complete variable domain is EAGVAQSPRYKIIEKRQSVAFWCNPISGHATLYWYQQILGQGPKLLIQFQNNGVVDDSQLPKDRFSAERLKGVDSTLKIQPAKLEDSAVYLCASRAGQVANTGELFFGEGSRLTVL.

This clone was observed a few times. The chain joins TRBV28 to TRBJ2-3; possibly TRBD2 for D (6 bases). The V gene's germline CDR1 is MDHEN and CDR2 SYDVKM. This CDR3 spans 13 amino acids. Deletions cut 7 bases from V and 0 bases from J, with 8 bases between. CDR3 coding DNA: TGTGCCAGCAAGGAGGGTAGCACAGATACGCAGTATTTT. Translated: CASKEGSTDTQYF.

The J gene is TRBJ2-1, the V gene TRBV30, with 7 bases lining up with TRBD2. Per germline, CDR1 GTSNPN and CDR2 SVGIG (reference sequence). J lost 6 bases, V lost 0 bases, and 8 bases had no gene match. This CDR3 spans 15 amino acids. CDR3 residues: CAWSVWGGRFNEQFF. In nucleotides, the CDR3 is TGTGCCTGGAGTGTATGGGGGGGACGGTTCAATGAGCAGTTCTTC.

The chain recombines TRBV28 with TRBJ2-3; 7 positions match TRBD2. Germline V gene sequence: CDR1 MDHEN, CDR2 SYDVKM. The CDR3 is 15 residues long. V shed 7 bases, J shed 0 bases, and the junction held 7 bases outside the gene matches. The CDR3 nucleotides are TGTGCCAGCATGCCGCGGGAGATAAGCACAGATACGCAGTATTTT. Its protein is CASMPREISTDTQYF.

The V gene is TRBV5-6, the J gene TRBJ1-4; D is undetermined. CDR1 and CDR2 (germline): SGHDT, YYEEEE. The CDR3 sequence is 14 residues long. V gave up 0 bases and J gave up 8 bases, with 11 bases separating them. The chain's CDR3 is CASSLGQAGEKLFF. The CDR3 region has the DNA TGTGCCAGCAGCTTGGGGCAGGCGGGAGAAAAACTGTTTTTT. The entire variable domain, with the rest obtained from reference TRBV5-6 and TRBJ1-4, is as follows: DAGVTQSPTHLIKTRGQQVTLRCSPKSGHDTVSWYQQALGQGPQFIFQYYEEEERQRGNFPDRFSGHQFPNYSSELNVNALLLGDSALYLCASSLGQAGEKLFFGSGTQLSVL.

The V and J genes are TRBV12-3 or TRBV12-4 and TRBJ1-2; no firm D call. The V and J ends lost 3 bases and 5 bases respectively, with 10 bases between them. The CDR3 runs to 13 residues. Here the CDR3 DNA reads TGTGCCAGCAGTTTTACCGGGGTTTATGGCTACACCTTC. Protein: CASSFTGVYGYTF.

The chain employs TRBV19 and TRBJ2-2; 7 positions match TRBD2. Looked up from germline, CDR1 is LNHDA and CDR2 is SQIVND (reference sequence). With V trimmed by 5 bases and J by 3 bases, 6 bases remained unmatched. The CDR3 extends over 15 amino acids. The CDR3, as DNA: TGTGCCAGTAGTGTCGAGCGGGGACACACCGGGGAGCTGTTTTTT. Its translation is CASSVERGHTGELFF.

The V gene is TRBV11-2, the J gene TRBJ2-1, with TRBD2 identical over 13 bases. Germline values: CDR1 SGHAT, CDR2 FQNNGV. This CDR3 has 15 residues. Unmatched junction bases numbered 4, after V lost 5 bases and J lost 6 bases. In DNA form, the CDR3 reads TGTGCCAGCAGCAGGACTAGCGGGAGCGGCAATGAGCAGTTCTTC. Translating gives CASSRTSGSGNEQFF.

This clone turned up a few times. The chain's CDR3 is CASSSSGNEQFF. CDR3 DNA sequence: TGTGCCAGCAGTTCATCGGGAAATGAGCAGTTCTTC. This rearrangement joins TRBV2 to TRBJ2-1; D is possibly TRBD2 (5 bases). CDR3 length equals 12 residues. The germline gives CDR1 SNHLY, CDR2 FYNNEI. Trimming left V 5 bases short and J 7 bases short, with 9 bases between.

The chain joins TRBV13 to TRBJ1-5; D may be TRBD1 (5 bases). Germline assignment: CDR1 PRHDT and CDR2 FYEKMQ (reference sequence). There are 15 residues in the CDR3. Trimming pared 5 bases from V and 4 bases from J, leaving 15 bases between. CDR3: CASSAAGGLNQPQHF. CDR3 nucleotide sequence: TGTGCCAGCAGCGCCGCGGGGGGTCTAAATCAGCCCCAGCATTTT. The entire variable domain, with the rest obtained from reference TRBV13 and TRBJ1-5, is as follows: AAGVIQSPRHLIKEKRETATLKCYPIPRHDTVYWYQQGPGQDPQFLISFYEKMQSDKGSIPDRFSAQQFSDYHSELNMSSLELGDSALYFCASSAAGGLNQPQHFGDGTRLSIL.

The genes are TRBV5-1 and TRBJ1-1, with TRBD1 identical over 10 bases. The CDR3 has 14 residues. V was clipped by 2 bases and J by 5 bases; unmatched bases: 3. Germline V CDR1 and CDR2: SGHRS, YFSETQ. CDR3 sequence: CASSLGTGVTEAFF. The CDR3 region has the DNA TGCGCCAGCAGCTTAGGGACAGGGGTGACTGAAGCTTTCTTT.

The chain has TRBV5-6 and TRBJ1-2; tentatively, D is TRBD1 (5 bases). Germline loops: CDR1 SGHDT, CDR2 YYEEEE. V shed 4 bases and J shed 2 bases, with 12 bases lying between them. The CDR3 is made up of 14 amino acids. The CDR3 loop is CASSAGRANYGYTF. The CDR3 bases are TGTGCCAGCAGCGCCGGCAGGGCGAACTATGGCTACACCTTC.